The 30 T cell receptor beta chains below were found in one sample sequenced in a study of CD8 T cells in Susac syndrome. With random hexamers, about 0.45 to 1 ug RNA was reverse transcribed. TCRdb passed the immunoSEQ multiplex PCR reads through MiXCR, listing each CDR3 protein once. The repertoire includes around 26,000 distinct CDR3 sequences, approximately 94% of them detected once, and 0.27% sits in the top ten. Sequencing was done on a sample of CD8+ T cells from PBMCs. These receptors all stem from a human donor in good health.

The chain combines TRBV7-8 with TRBJ2-1; 11 positions match TRBD1. This CDR3 has 14 residues. CDR1 SGHVS and CDR2 FQNEAQ come from the germline V gene. J was trimmed by 8 bases and V by 2 bases; bases with no gene match: 2. CDR3 sequence (DNA): TGTGCCAGCAGCTTATGGACAGGGGGCGATGAGCAGTTCTTC. Translated, it gives CASSLWTGGDEQFF.

This chain joins TRBV29-1 and TRBJ1-2; no firm D call. The CDR3 runs 12 residues. The V gene's germline CDR1 is SQVTM and CDR2 ANQGSEA. Between the trimmed V and J ends, which lost 3 bases and 4 bases, there was a span of 9 bases. This CDR3 is CSVEGRLYGYTF. The CDR3 DNA is TGCAGCGTTGAGGGCAGGCTCTATGGCTACACCTTC.

The V call is TRBV6-5, the J call TRBJ2-7; 9 bases align to TRBD1. Unmatched junction bases numbered 8, after V lost 6 bases and J lost 5 bases. The V gene's germline CDR1 is MNHEY and CDR2 SVGAGI. There are 14 residues in the CDR3. The CDR3 sequence is CASRAGTGIHEQYF. As DNA, the CDR3 is TGTGCCAGCAGAGCCGGGACAGGGATCCACGAGCAGTACTTC.

The rearrangement links TRBV19 to TRBJ2-7; TRBD2 agrees at 9 bases. Germline CDR1 and CDR2: LNHDA and SQIVND (reference sequence). The V and J ends lost 6 bases and 4 bases, in that order; junction bases with no gene match: 10. The CDR3 runs 15 residues. CDR3: CASSPPGTSKYEQYF. The CDR3 DNA sequence: TGTGCCAGTAGCCCTCCAGGGACTAGCAAATACGAGCAGTACTTC.

CDR3 loop: CSVEPGPITTEAFF. The CDR3 DNA follows: TGCAGCGTTGAGCCGGGACCGATTACCACTGAAGCTTTCTTT. The chain couples TRBV29-1 to TRBJ1-1; D possibly corresponds to TRBD1 (5 bases). CDR1 SQVTM and CDR2 ANQGSEA come from the germline V gene. Deletions cut 3 bases from V and 4 bases from J, with 15 bases between. CDR3 length: 14 amino acids.

The chain combines TRBV4-3 with TRBJ1-1; 7 nucleotides agree with TRBD1. CDR1 is LGHNA, CDR2 YSLEER, per germline. CDR3 length: 13 amino acids. The J segment lost 6 bases and the V segment lost 1 base, leaving 2 bases of the junction unmatched. The CDR3 sequence: CASSQAQGAEAFF. In DNA form, the CDR3 reads TGCGCCAGCAGCCAAGCTCAGGGGGCTGAAGCTTTCTTT.

The rearrangement uses TRBV6-1 and TRBJ1-1, with 7 positions matching TRBD1. This CDR3 has 19 residues. Germline values: CDR1 MNHNS, CDR2 SASEGT. The V and J ends lost 0 bases and 7 bases, in that order; junction bases with no gene match: 20. The CDR3 loop reads CASSEALLGDSPRGYEAFF. The CDR3 nucleotides read TGTGCCAGCAGTGAAGCGCTTCTTGGGGACAGCCCTAGGGGATATGAAGCTTTCTTT.

The chain carries TRBV7-2 and TRBJ2-7, with D uncertain. There are 16 residues in the CDR3. V gave up 0 bases and J gave up 3 bases, with 15 bases separating them. Germline V gene lookup returns CDR1 SGHTA and CDR2 FQGNSA. CDR3 nucleotide sequence: TGTGCCAGCAGCTTAGCCCCCCCCCGGAAGTACTACGAGCAGTACTTC. Its protein is CASSLAPPRKYYEQYF.

This clonotype has only a few counts. A read error may produce the germline difference seen at one junction end. V usage is TRBV5-1 and J usage is TRBJ1-1; tentative D call: TRBD1 (6 bases). The CDR3 has 13 amino acids. Germline lookup yields CDR1 SGHRS and CDR2 YFSETQ. The CDR3 is CASSLTGNTEAFF. Written as DNA, the CDR3 is TGTGCCAGCAGTTTGACAGGGAACACTGAAGCTTTCTTT. The complete variable domain, with remaining parts taken from reference TRBV5-1 and TRBJ1-1, reads KAGVTQTPRYLIKTRGQQVTLSCSPISGHRSVSWYQQTPGQGLQFLFEYFSETQRNKGNFPGRFSGRQFSNSRSEMNVSTLELGDSALYLCASSLTGNTEAFFGQGTRLTVV.

CDR3 sequence (DNA): TGTGCCAGCAGCCTCCGGGGAGGGGCGGATCAGCCCCAGCATTTT. The encoded protein is CASSLRGGADQPQHF. The rearrangement joins TRBV7-2 to TRBJ1-5; D perhaps matches TRBD1 (5 bases). V lost 5 bases to trimming and J lost 5 bases, with 16 bases between them. This CDR3 spans 15 amino acids. Germline CDR1 and CDR2: SGHTA and FQGNSA. Filled out from reference TRBV7-2 and TRBJ1-5, the complete variable domain reads GAGVSQSPSNKVTEKGKDVELRCDPISGHTALYWYRQSLGQGLEFLIYFQGNSAPDKSGLPSDRFSAERTGGSVSTLTIQRTQQEDSAVYLCASSLRGGADQPQHFGDGTRLSIL.

This clonotype was picked up one time. V usage is TRBV19 and J usage is TRBJ2-1; perhaps TRBD1 as D (6 bases). The germline V gene encodes CDR1 LNHDA and CDR2 SQIVND (reference sequence). The CDR3 is 14 residues long. The germline V and J ends were trimmed by 5 bases and 3 bases, with 11 bases remaining between them. CDR3 nucleotide sequence: TGTGCCAGTAGTCCGGACAGTTTCTACAATGAGCAGTTCTTC. Translation gives CASSPDSFYNEQFF. The full variable domain, its missing parts supplied by reference TRBV19 and TRBJ2-1, is DGGITQSPKYLFRKEGQNVTLSCEQNLNHDAMYWYRQDPGQGLRLIYYSQIVNDFQKGDIAEGYSVSREKKESFPLTVTSAQKNPTAFYLCASSPDSFYNEQFFGPGTRLTVL.

The rearrangement joins TRBV29-1 to TRBJ2-1, with 11 bases lining up with TRBD2. Germline V gives CDR1 SQVTM, CDR2 ANQGSEA. This CDR3 is built from 15 residues. Losses at the gene ends were 3 bases for V and 6 bases for J; bases not matched to a gene: 7. The CDR3 loop reads CSVEGWGTSGNEQFF. CDR3 coding DNA: TGCAGCGTTGAGGGATGGGGGACTAGCGGCAATGAGCAGTTCTTC.

V usage is TRBV20-1 and J usage is TRBJ2-1; D could derive from TRBD1 or TRBD2 (5 bases each). The CDR3 spans 13 residues. V was shortened by 3 bases and J by 8 bases, with 14 bases between the two germline ends. Germline V lookup: CDR1 DFQATT, CDR2 SNEGSKA (reference sequence). Here the CDR3 reads CSARLRGFDEQFF. The CDR3 nucleotides read TGCAGTGCTAGGCTGAGGGGATTCGATGAGCAGTTCTTC.

V and J are TRBV20-1 and TRBJ2-7, with D perhaps assigned TRBD1 or TRBD2 (5 bases each). Trimming pared 3 bases from V and 3 bases from J, leaving 15 bases between. The CDR3 spans 14 residues. Germline lookup yields CDR1 DFQATT and CDR2 SNEGSKA (reference sequence). CDR3 in amino acids: CSARVGRDHYEQYF. CDR3 nucleotides: TGCAGTGCTAGGGTGGGCAGGGACCACTACGAGCAGTACTTC.

This clonotype was detected only once. The chain combines TRBV19 with TRBJ1-3; D remains unclear. In germline, CDR1 is LNHDA, CDR2 SQIVND (reference sequence). There are 14 residues in the CDR3. The V end lost 6 bases, the J end lost 0 bases, and 9 bases lay between the germline ends. The CDR3 sequence: CASRGPFSGNTIYF. CDR3 DNA sequence: TGTGCCAGTAGAGGTCCCTTCTCTGGAAACACCATATATTTT. Full variable domain (remainder filled in from reference TRBV19 and TRBJ1-3): DGGITQSPKYLFRKEGQNVTLSCEQNLNHDAMYWYRQDPGQGLRLIYYSQIVNDFQKGDIAEGYSVSREKKESFPLTVTSAQKNPTAFYLCASRGPFSGNTIYFGEGSWLTVV.

The chain couples TRBV6-5 to TRBJ2-7, with 10 bases lining up with TRBD1. In germline, CDR1 is MNHEY, CDR2 SVGAGI. With V trimmed by 8 bases and J by 3 bases, 4 bases remained unmatched. The CDR3 covers 13 residues. The CDR3 DNA follows: TGTGCCAGCCGGGGACAGGGGCTCTACGAGCAGTACTTC. This gives the protein CASRGQGLYEQYF.

J is TRBJ1-6 and V is TRBV27; D not resolved. CDR3 length equals 19 residues. CDR1 and CDR2 (germline): MNHEY, SMNVEV (reference sequence). The ends were cut back, 7 bases at V and 10 bases at J, with 32 bases in the middle. CDR3 loop: CASTMGYPPNSFHGSPLHF. CDR3 sequence (DNA): TGTGCCAGCACCATGGGGTACCCGCCCAACAGCTTCCACGGCTCACCCCTCCACTTT.

The chain employs TRBV27 and TRBJ1-4; D uncertain. This CDR3 is 13 amino acids long. The germline V gene encodes CDR1 MNHEY and CDR2 SMNVEV (reference sequence). Deletions cut 3 bases from V and 8 bases from J, with 10 bases between. The CDR3 sequence is CASSFLGLEKLFF. The CDR3 region has the DNA TGTGCCAGCAGTTTTTTGGGTCTCGAAAAACTGTTTTTT.

V and J are TRBV9 and TRBJ1-6; perhaps TRBD1 as D (6 bases). The CDR3 is 14 residues long. Trimming removed 4 bases at V and 11 bases at J, with 16 bases between. Per the germline V gene, CDR1 is SGDLS and CDR2 is YYNGEE. As DNA, the CDR3 is TGTGCCAGCAGCCGAGCAGGGGCAACCGCACCCCTCCACTTT. This translates into CASSRAGATAPLHF.

The gene calls are TRBV13 and TRBJ2-1, with D perhaps TRBD1 or TRBD2 (5 bases each). Trimming removed 4 bases at V and 2 bases at J, with 18 bases between. The CDR3 loop spans 17 amino acids. CDR1 and CDR2 (germline): PRHDT, FYEKMQ (reference sequence). The CDR3 bases are TGTGCCAGCAGCTCCCCAGCCGGGACGAGGGCCTACAATGAGCAGTTCTTC. This gives the protein CASSSPAGTRAYNEQFF. The complete variable domain, with remaining parts taken from reference TRBV13 and TRBJ2-1, reads AAGVIQSPRHLIKEKRETATLKCYPIPRHDTVYWYQQGPGQDPQFLISFYEKMQSDKGSIPDRFSAQQFSDYHSELNMSSLELGDSALYFCASSSPAGTRAYNEQFFGPGTRLTVL.

The gene calls are TRBV12-3 or TRBV12-4 and TRBJ2-2; tentative D call: TRBD2 (5 bases). Trimming pared 3 bases from V and 4 bases from J, leaving 9 bases between. The CDR3 contains 14 residues. The CDR3 coding sequence is TGTGCCAGCAGTTTTCGGGGTATCACCGGGGAGCTGTTTTTT. Its translation is CASSFRGITGELFF.

The chain recombines TRBV4-1 with TRBJ2-2, with D tentatively TRBD2 (6 bases). The CDR3 sequence is 15 residues long. The germline V and J ends were trimmed by 4 bases and 7 bases, with 16 bases remaining between them. Looked up from germline, CDR1 is MGHRA and CDR2 is YSYEKL. The chain's CDR3 is CASSRGDRADGELFF. The CDR3 DNA is TGCGCCAGCAGCCGCGGGGACCGGGCGGACGGGGAGCTGTTTTTT.

The rearrangement joins TRBV14 to TRBJ2-3, with 7 bases that match TRBD1. V gave up 3 bases and J gave up 4 bases; unmatched junction bases: 10. CDR3 length: 16 amino acids. The germline V gene has CDR1 SGHDN and CDR2 FVKESK. CDR3 sequence reads: CASSQYPWTGPDTQYF. In nucleotides, the CDR3 is TGTGCCAGCAGCCAGTACCCCTGGACAGGTCCAGATACGCAGTATTTT. The full variable domain, completed using reference TRBV14 and TRBJ2-3, is EAGVTQFPSHSVIEKGQTVTLRCDPISGHDNLYWYRRVMGKEIKFLLHFVKESKQDESGMPNNRFLAERTGGTYSTLKVQPAELEDSGVYFCASSQYPWTGPDTQYFGPGTRLTVL.

V usage is TRBV4-3 and J usage is TRBJ1-1; D is unresolved. This CDR3 is built from 15 residues. The germline V gene encodes CDR1 LGHNA and CDR2 YSLEER. The V gene lost 5 bases and the J gene lost 4 bases, with 17 bases spanning the gap. The CDR3 here is CASSSTGGRGTEAFF. The CDR3 DNA is TGCGCCAGCAGCTCCACCGGCGGGCGAGGCACTGAAGCTTTCTTT.

As concerns this clonotype: The germline gene is not matched at one end of the junction; a read error may be the cause. V gene TRBV7-7 combines with J gene TRBJ2-5, with D tentatively TRBD2 (5 bases). The CDR3 is 15 residues long. From germline, CDR1 is SSHAT and CDR2 FNYEAQ (reference sequence). The CDR3 here is CASSRTYSYQETQYF. The DNA for the CDR3 is TGTGCTAGCAGCCGGACTTATTCGTACCAAGAGACCCAGTACTTC. The whole variable domain, filled in from reference TRBV7-7 and TRBJ2-5, reads GAGVSQSPRYKVTKRGQDVTLRCDPISSHATLYWYQQALGQGPEFLTYFNYEAQPDKSGLPSDRFSAERPEGSISTLTIQRTEQRDSAMYRCASSRTYSYQETQYFGPGTRLLVL.

The chain has TRBV6-1 and TRBJ2-7; D call uncertain. CDR1 is MNHNS and CDR2 is SASEGT in the germline V gene. This CDR3 has 12 residues. The V and J ends lost 11 bases and 6 bases respectively, with 17 bases between them. CDR3 loop: CASLDLSREQYF. The DNA for the CDR3 is TGTGCCTCGCTGGACCTCTCCCGCGAGCAGTACTTC.

The chain combines TRBV9 with TRBJ2-7, with 10 bases aligning to TRBD1. This CDR3 has 14 residues. The trim removed 3 bases at V and 5 bases at J, leaving 5 bases unmatched. Germline V CDR1 and CDR2: SGDLS, YYNGEE. The CDR3 DNA is TGTGCCAGCAGCGGGACCGGGACAGGGGACGAGCAGTACTTC. Translation: CASSGTGTGDEQYF.

In nucleotides, the CDR3 is TGTGCCAGCAGCCCCCGGGGCAGCGCTAACGAGCAGTACTTC. This sequence encodes CASSPRGSANEQYF. The chain is built from TRBV7-9 and TRBJ2-7, with D tentatively TRBD1 or TRBD2 (5 bases each). The CDR3 extends over 14 amino acids. Germline V lookup: CDR1 SEHNR, CDR2 FQNEAQ (reference sequence). Trimming removed 5 bases from V and 5 bases from J, with 16 bases in between.

The V call is TRBV5-1, the J call TRBJ1-2; 9 positions agree with TRBD1. Germline V gives CDR1 SGHRS, CDR2 YFSETQ. With 4 bases clipped from V and 8 bases from J, the junction kept 9 bases outside the gene matches. This CDR3 is 14 amino acids long. The CDR3 sequence: CASSRRTGERGYTF. The DNA for the CDR3 is TGCGCCAGCAGCAGACGGACAGGGGAACGCGGCTACACCTTC. The full variable domain, completed using reference TRBV5-1 and TRBJ1-2, is KAGVTQTPRYLIKTRGQQVTLSCSPISGHRSVSWYQQTPGQGLQFLFEYFSETQRNKGNFPGRFSGRQFSNSRSEMNVSTLELGDSALYLCASSRRTGERGYTFGSGTRLTVV.

V usage is TRBV9 and J usage is TRBJ2-7, with TRBD2 matching over 8 bases. There are 15 residues in the CDR3. Germline V gives CDR1 SGDLS, CDR2 YYNGEE. With 3 bases clipped from V and 0 bases from J, the junction kept 5 bases outside the gene matches. CDR3 sequence: CASSARSGSSYEQYF. CDR3 DNA: TGTGCCAGCAGCGCTCGGAGCGGGAGCTCCTACGAGCAGTACTTC.